The 4 T cell receptor beta chains presented below share a single source sample, sequenced in a study of T cell responses to AZD1222 COVID-19 vaccine. Sequencing was performed with immunoSEQ multiplex PCR; in TCRdb, only in-frame clones are kept and a portion is missing. The repertoire holds about 130,000 clones, with about 94% as singletons. The sample here was peripheral blood, taken on day 0 of AZD1222 vaccination. These receptors were collected from an adult in good health.

CDR3 region: CASGSDRVTNSPLHF. For the CDR3, the DNA is TGTGCTAGTGGTTCGGACAGGGTCACTAATTCACCCCTCCACTTT. The rearrangement joins TRBV12-5 to TRBJ1-6; 8 bases match TRBD1. The ends lost 4 bases at V and 6 bases at J; junction bases unmatched: 5. CDR3 length equals 15 residues. Germline lookup yields CDR1 LGHNT and CDR2 FRNRAP.

This clone has only a few counts. The chain combines TRBV29-1 with TRBJ1-1, with D tentatively TRBD1 (5 bases). Looked up from germline, CDR1 is SQVTM and CDR2 is ANQGSEA. The CDR3 is 13 amino acids. Trimming removed 4 bases at V and 4 bases at J, with 13 bases between. The CDR3 DNA reads as TGCAGCGTTGTAGGGGAGATGGGCACTGAAGCTTTCTTT. This codes for CSVVGEMGTEAFF.

This chain uses TRBV2 with TRBJ1-6, with D unclear. Germline CDR1 and CDR2: SNHLY and FYNNEI. The CDR3 spans 13 residues. V lost 6 bases, J lost 2 bases, and 5 bases lay in between. CDR3 protein: CASSWTYNSPLHF. In nucleotides, the CDR3 is TGTGCCAGCAGCTGGACCTATAATTCACCCCTCCACTTT. The whole variable domain, remainder taken from reference TRBV2 and TRBJ1-6, is EPEVTQTPSHQVTQMGQEVILRCVPISNHLYFYWYRQILGQKVEFLVSFYNNEISEKSEIFDDQFSVERPDGSNFTLKIRSTKLEDSAMYFCASSWTYNSPLHFGNGTRLTVT.

The CDR3 is CASSWGGTEREQYF. The CDR3 DNA is TGTGCCAGCAGCTGGGGCGGGACAGAACGCGAGCAGTACTTC. The gene calls are TRBV7-2 and TRBJ2-7; TRBD1 might be the D (7 bases). Germline-derived CDR1 and CDR2 are SGHTA and FQGNSA. Trimming cost V 4 bases and J 6 bases, with 16 bases left between them. CDR3 size: 14 residues. The full variable domain, rest sourced from reference TRBV7-2 and TRBJ2-7, is GAGVSQSPSNKVTEKGKDVELRCDPISGHTALYWYRQSLGQGLEFLIYFQGNSAPDKSGLPSDRFSAERTGGSVSTLTIQRTQQEDSAVYLCASSWGGTEREQYFGPGTRLTVT.